The clone carrying this T cell receptor beta chain was found a few times. The antigen remains undetermined. The data derive from a study of molecular identifiers for immune sequencing clone quantification. Study summary: With replicates, the RNA of about 21,000 or 97,000 naive CD8 cells was split five ways and four were sequenced. Study results and caveats: Clones exceeding 20 RNA copies carried over 99% of effector molecules but under 1% of naive-cell molecules.

A CD8+CD4-CCR7+CD45RA+ phenotype served as the sorting definition for naive CD8 T cells. The V and J ends lost 0 bases and 2 bases respectively, with 13 bases between them. The germline V gene has CDR1 SGHTA and CDR2 FQGTGA. The CDR3 consists of 17 residues. TCRdb itself ran the PCR reads through MiXCR, one entry per CDR3 protein. This table has about 510,000 distinct CDR3 sequences, 25% appearing once. The gene calls are TRBV7-3 and TRBJ2-2; either TRBD1 or TRBD2 may supply D (5 bases each). Sequenced material: naive CD8+ T cells from blood, with Jurkat cell RNA spiked in. Subset indicated: FACS-sorted CD8+CD4-CCR7+CD45RA+ naive T cells. The receptor comes from a human donor in good health. Some libraries in this study had Jurkat cell RNA spiked in. The DNA for the CDR3 is TGTGCCAGCAGCTTAACGTATACCGGGGCCAACACCGGGGAGCTGTTTTTT. It translates to CASSLTYTGANTGELFF.